The rows below give T cell receptor beta chains drawn from one sample of a study of resident and recirculating memory T cells in vitiligo. Measured with immunoSEQ multiplex PCR; TCRdb has only the in-frame clones, and not every one. Here the sample spans about 76,000 clones, about 91% being singletons. Material for sequencing was blood. The source of these receptors is a male donor with vitiligo. Each CDR3 is given with its conserved first and last residue. Not all rows give a size; the values are once, few, many and, for expanded clones, a class.

size,V,J,CDR3
NA,TRBV9,TRBJ2-7,CASSEGSGVGTGHYEQYF
NA,TRBV5-1,TRBJ1-5,CASSPLQGEQPQHF
NA,TRBV20-1,TRBJ2-4,CSGSVQNIQYF
once,TRBV7-9,TRBJ1-2,CASSLAGGGGSGYTF
NA,TRBV11-3,TRBJ2-5,CASSLGLAGDVRETQYF
NA,TRBV18,TRBJ1-1,CASSVRQMNTEAFF
NA,TRBV5-1,TRBJ1-2,CASSPQGQGGYGYTF
NA,TRBV5-5,TRBJ2-5,CASSLGLAGGGQETQYF
NA,TRBV28,TRBJ1-5,CASSLVGQSQPQHF
NA,TRBV30,TRBJ1-4,CAWSATGDNEKLFF
NA,TRBV4-2,TRBJ2-1,CASSQSASSYNEQFF
NA,TRBV6-5,TRBJ2-2,CASSYLKGAYTGELFF
once,TRBV19,TRBJ1-1,CASTSKSGTKNTEAFF
NA,TRBV19,TRBJ2-2,CASSKMTQHTGELFF
NA,TRBV9,TRBJ2-3,CASSVRLAAPDTQYF
few,TRBV5-1,TRBJ2-3,CASSTRDSPFSTDTQYF
NA,TRBV28,TRBJ1-5,CASSRPGDSNQPQHF
NA,TRBV7-3,TRBJ1-1,CASSYQGGDTEAFF
NA,TRBV5-1,TRBJ2-5,CASSSVAVGARPETQYF
NA,TRBV5-1,TRBJ1-1,CASSSFYRGGTEAFF
few,TRBV11-2,TRBJ2-7,CASSFLANYEQYF
once,TRBV27,TRBJ2-7,CASSPRTSGYEQYF
NA,TRBV4-1,TRBJ2-7,CASSQDRASGRPYEQYF
NA,TRBV4-1,TRBJ2-2,CASSQATGHTGELFF
NA,TRBV5-1,TRBJ2-3,CASSLGGQSTDTQYF
NA,TRBV11-3,TRBJ2-4,CASGREENIQYF
NA,TRBV27,TRBJ2-4,CASSLPDRGVAKNIQYF
NA,TRBV7-2,TRBJ2-5,CASSSVGPNF
NA,TRBV10-1,TRBJ2-1,CASSLAGPYNEQFF
NA,TRBV4-1,TRBJ2-7,CASSQGLEWRNEQYF
NA,TRBV9,TRBJ2-7,CASSPSGRAVYEQYF